The 11 T cell receptor beta chains given below trace back to one sample, sequenced in a study of T cell responses to AZD1222 COVID-19 vaccine (dated by TCRdb to 2020 to 2023). The protocol used for the library was the immunoSEQ multiplex PCR assay. Held by TCRdb, this immuneACCESS table contains in-frame sequences only and omits some clones. Under half of the omission traces to an unresolved V gene where checked; the cause of the rest is unknown. For this sample there are just under 95,000 clones; roughly 88% appear just once. The top ten constitute more than 10% of the sample. Reading the label with the study, this specimen's time point is: baseline before first vaccination. Sequences were derived from peripheral blood, sampled on day 0 of AZD1222 vaccination. The receptor source for this set is an adult in good health.

The chain is built from TRBV4-2 and TRBJ1-2; 7 positions agree with TRBD1. With V trimmed by 3 bases and J by 5 bases, 9 bases remained unmatched. CDR1 is LGHNA, CDR2 YNFKEQ, per germline. The CDR3 has 15 residues. The CDR3 sequence is CASSQDQSTGYGYTF. Here the CDR3 DNA reads TGTGCCAGCAGCCAGGACCAGTCGACAGGGTATGGCTACACCTTC.

V gene TRBV5-1 combines with J gene TRBJ1-4; 8 bases match TRBD1. After removal of 3 bases from V and 5 bases from J, the junction contained 15 bases not matched to a gene. This CDR3 is built from 18 residues. In germline, CDR1 is SGHRS, CDR2 YFSETQ. CDR3 in DNA: TGCGCCAGCAGCTCTACAGGGACAGGTGGAGTGGGGAATGAAAAACTGTTTTTT. Its protein product is CASSSTGTGGVGNEKLFF.

This rearrangement joins TRBV10-3 to TRBJ2-3, with D unclear. V lost 5 bases and J 3 bases, leaving 15 bases between the germline ends. Per germline, CDR1 ENHRY and CDR2 SYGVKD. The CDR3 consists of 15 residues. The CDR3 DNA reads as TGTGCCATCAGTCTCAATTCCCTGGCAACAGATACGCAGTATTTT. As protein: CAISLNSLATDTQYF.

V usage is TRBV4-3 and J usage is TRBJ1-1; 8 bases fit TRBD1. V shed 1 base, J shed 3 bases, and the junction held 4 bases outside the gene matches. The CDR3 has 15 amino acids. Germline V lookup: CDR1 LGHNA, CDR2 YSLEER. CDR3: CASSQGGQGDTEAFF. In DNA, the CDR3 is TGCGCCAGCAGCCAAGGCGGACAGGGAGACACTGAAGCTTTCTTT.

The chain recombines TRBV9 with TRBJ2-7; D gene uncertain. The germline V and J ends were trimmed by 4 bases and 5 bases, with 16 bases remaining between them. CDR1 is SGDLS and CDR2 is YYNGEE in the germline V gene. This CDR3 region has 14 residues. The CDR3 sequence: CASSPRTLVNEQYF. As DNA, the CDR3 is TGTGCCAGCAGCCCCCGGACGTTGGTTAACGAGCAGTACTTC.

In this sample, this clone turned up a few times. This chain links TRBV4-1 with TRBJ1-2; D not resolved. The CDR3 has 12 residues. Trimming removed 5 bases at V and 7 bases at J, with 11 bases between. Germline CDR1 and CDR2: MGHRA and YSYEKL. CDR3 sequence reads: CASSGQAGGYTF. CDR3 DNA: TGCGCCAGCAGCGGCCAGGCCGGTGGCTACACCTTC.

This clone was recorded only once. This chain connects TRBV24-1 to TRBJ2-4; a possible D gene is TRBD2 (5 bases). The CDR3 extends over 20 amino acids. V lost 2 bases to trimming and J lost 2 bases, with 24 bases between them. Germline CDR1 KGHDR, CDR2 SFDVKD. CDR3 residues: CATSDSTPITPSGSKNIQYF. In DNA, the CDR3 is TGTGCCACCAGTGATTCAACACCAATTACTCCGTCGGGATCCAAAAACATTCAGTACTTC.

This clone occurred once. CDR3 loop: CASKVGQGSYGYTF. CDR3 coding DNA: TGTGCCAGCAAGGTCGGACAGGGAAGTTATGGCTACACCTTC. The J gene is TRBJ1-2, the V gene TRBV6-5, with 8 bases that match TRBD1. The CDR3 covers 14 residues. J lost 5 bases, V lost 7 bases, and 9 bases had no gene match. Germline values: CDR1 MNHEY, CDR2 SVGAGI.

This rearrangement joins TRBV6-2 or TRBV6-3 to TRBJ2-3, with D unclear. This CDR3 region has 14 residues. V lost 6 bases and J lost 2, with 12 bases in between. CDR1 MNHEY and CDR2 SVGEGT come from the germline V gene. CDR3 nucleotide sequence: TGTGCCAGCAGCCTCGATTTAACCACAGATACGCAGTATTTT. Protein product: CASSLDLTTDTQYF.

The CDR3: CASSEIPAGVRAFF. CDR3 nucleotide sequence: TGTGCCAGCAGCGAGATTCCCGCCGGGGTCCGAGCTTTCTTT. V usage is TRBV9 and J usage is TRBJ1-1; no reliable D call. The V end was cut by 3 bases, the J end by 10 bases, with 19 bases between. Germline V CDR1 and CDR2: SGDLS, YYNGEE. The CDR3 is made up of 14 amino acids.

The J gene is TRBJ1-1, the V gene TRBV21-1; TRBD1, the table's D call, was not compared with the DNA. TRBV21-1 is described as a pseudogene. There are 15 residues in the CDR3. In nucleotides, the CDR3 is TGTGCCAGCAGCACCTGGACAGCTGGGAACACTGAAGCTTTCTTT. Residues: CASSTWTAGNTEAFF.